The sample holds a few counts of the clone carrying this T cell receptor beta chain. The data derive from a study of T-cell memory formation after mild COVID-19. Germline V CDR1 and CDR2: SGHNT, YYREEE (reference sequence). This CDR3 is built from 16 residues. Germline trimming cut 0 bases from V and 0 bases from J; bases unmatched to any gene: 5. TCRdb passed the 5' RACE reads through MiXCR, listing each CDR3 protein once. The profile shows hundreds of thousands of distinct CDR3 sequences, approximately 7.6% of them singletons. This clonotype originated in a man between 18 and 29 years old who had mild COVID-19 (a few samples of this study predate the infection). Cell type and time point are not known. Sequenced sample: PBMCs or a T cell subset sorted from them (not recorded which). J is TRBJ1-1 and V is TRBV5-4; 7 nucleotides agree with TRBD1. The CDR3: CASSLVPGTVNTEAFF. Here the CDR3 DNA reads TGTGCCAGCAGCTTGGTGCCCGGGACAGTGAACACTGAAGCTTTCTTT.